The rows below give T cell receptor beta chains drawn from one sample of a study of cytomegalovirus exposure and HLA in healthy donors. Assay: immunoSEQ multiplex PCR; the TCRdb copy retains only in-frame clones and omits some. The sample lists roughly 50,000 clones, about 88% occurring once. Sequencing was done on a sample of PBMCs. These receptors were taken from a man younger than 30 in good health and CMV-seronegative. Each CDR3 is given with its conserved first and last residue. A D gene is named only where the DNA matches it firmly. Not every row has a clone size; where given, it reads once, few, many or a size class.

D: TRBD2
size: -
V: TRBV10-3
J: TRBJ2-3
CDR3: CAISDPTSGGWYTDTQYF

D: -
size: -
V: TRBV4-1
J: TRBJ1-2
CDR3: CASSQDAQGYTF

D: -
size: -
V: TRBV28
J: TRBJ2-1
CDR3: CASSFKSGQFF

D: TRBD1
size: -
V: TRBV6-5
J: TRBJ1-2
CDR3: CASSSRTGAYGYTF

D: TRBD2
size: -
V: TRBV29-1
J: TRBJ2-3
CDR3: CSVSGGGAGAPDTQYF

D: -
size: -
V: TRBV7-9
J: TRBJ1-5
CDR3: CASSQGNQPQHF

D: -
size: -
V: TRBV10-3
J: TRBJ1-1
CDR3: CAISEPPEGMYDTEAFF

D: -
size: -
V: TRBV28
J: TRBJ1-5
CDR3: CASSLRGGVQPQHF

D: -
size: -
V: TRBV29-1
J: TRBJ2-7
CDR3: CSVKFESPSYEQYF

D: TRBD1
size: -
V: TRBV11-3
J: TRBJ2-7
CDR3: CASSLASTGPEQYF

D: -
size: -
V: TRBV7-2
J: TRBJ1-1
CDR3: CASSLGPENTEAFF

D: -
size: -
V: TRBV19
J: TRBJ2-7
CDR3: CASSGGRTSYEQYF

D: TRBD1
size: -
V: TRBV29-1
J: TRBJ2-7
CDR3: CSVGQGVGEQYF

D: -
size: -
V: TRBV18
J: TRBJ2-7
CDR3: CASSRGKAEQYF

D: -
size: -
V: TRBV6-1
J: TRBJ2-7
CDR3: CASSENQGVTYEQYF

D: TRBD2
size: -
V: TRBV29-1
J: TRBJ2-1
CDR3: CSVDRTSGYNEQFF

D: TRBD2
size: -
V: TRBV5-1
J: TRBJ2-5
CDR3: CASSSGLGGLGTQYF

D: -
size: -
V: TRBV28
J: TRBJ2-3
CDR3: CASSLWQGASTDTQYF

D: -
size: -
V: TRBV10-3
J: TRBJ2-1
CDR3: CAISESLAYNEQFF

D: TRBD1
size: -
V: TRBV5-1
J: TRBJ1-5
CDR3: CASSLAGQNTQPQHF

D: TRBD2
size: -
V: TRBV6-1
J: TRBJ2-3
CDR3: CASSVGGSTDTQYF

D: -
size: -
V: TRBV6-6
J: TRBJ2-7
CDR3: CASSYSRTDPYEQYF

D: -
size: -
V: TRBV9
J: TRBJ2-1
CDR3: CASSVGLANEQFF

D: -
size: -
V: TRBV4-1
J: TRBJ2-3
CDR3: CASSSVQSVGDTQYF

D: -
size: -
V: TRBV6-6
J: TRBJ2-1
CDR3: CASSLMTDNEQFF

D: TRBD2
size: once
V: TRBV4-1
J: TRBJ2-7
CDR3: CASSQGIAGSYEQYF

D: TRBD2
size: -
V: TRBV28
J: TRBJ2-7
CDR3: CASSPLAEPSYEQYF

D: -
size: -
V: TRBV2
J: TRBJ2-7
CDR3: CASTFQGSYEQYF

D: -
size: -
V: TRBV19
J: TRBJ2-7
CDR3: CASSRTRELHYEQYF

D: TRBD2
size: -
V: TRBV9
J: TRBJ2-1
CDR3: CASSVSLGVAGGPDEQFF

D: -
size: few
V: TRBV7-2
J: TRBJ2-1
CDR3: CASSFAPFNEQFF

D: -
size: -
V: TRBV6-1
J: TRBJ2-5
CDR3: CASSGPGEETQYF

D: -
size: -
V: TRBV13
J: TRBJ1-5
CDR3: CASSHPSDRDSNQPQHF

D: TRBD1
size: -
V: TRBV5-5
J: TRBJ2-7
CDR3: CASSLLSGTGLHEQYF

D: TRBD1
size: -
V: TRBV19
J: TRBJ2-5
CDR3: CASRGQGATQYF

D: TRBD1
size: -
V: TRBV7-3
J: TRBJ1-1
CDR3: CASSPGGTGGITEAFF

D: -
size: -
V: TRBV2
J: TRBJ1-2
CDR3: CASSAGSQGMGGYTF

D: -
size: -
V: TRBV15
J: TRBJ2-1
CDR3: CATSSRRGTYNEQFF

D: TRBD1
size: -
V: TRBV2
J: TRBJ1-5
CDR3: CASSEAGQGNENQPQHF

D: -
size: -
V: TRBV11-2
J: TRBJ2-1
CDR3: CASSLSLSSYNEQFF

D: -
size: -
V: TRBV5-6
J: TRBJ2-5
CDR3: CASSPRVKVGETQYF

D: -
size: -
V: TRBV4-3
J: TRBJ2-1
CDR3: CASSQDRDTYNEQFF

D: -
size: -
V: TRBV2
J: TRBJ2-6
CDR3: CASNRVFGANVLTF

D: -
size: -
V: TRBV4-3
J: TRBJ2-1
CDR3: CASAQAGSSYNEQFF

D: TRBD1
size: -
V: TRBV30
J: TRBJ1-2
CDR3: CASRDRGLGNYGYTF

D: -
size: -
V: TRBV28
J: TRBJ2-1
CDR3: CASSPPSYNEQFF

D: -
size: -
V: TRBV11-2
J: TRBJ1-3
CDR3: CASSLSGRVVLF